The entry below describes one TCR beta chain. Its antigen is unidentified. The protocol was immunoSEQ multiplex PCR, while the TCRdb copy is restricted to in-frame clones and leaves out a portion. The repertoire holds roughly 91,000 clones, with roughly 90% as singletons. The CDR3 runs to 16 residues. Trimming removed 7 bases from V and 3 bases from J, with 19 bases in between. Germline V lookup: CDR1 ENHRY, CDR2 SYGVKD. These data belong to a study of OX40 agonist ivuxolimab in advanced cancers. Study information: Age averaged 60 years (range roughly 20 to 90), and less than 85% were male.

Study-wide results and limits: Partial responders dosed at 0.1-3.0 mg/kg displayed clonal expansion ranking among the lowest.

The source material was CD4+ or CD8+ T cells sorted from blood, sampled in a trial of the OX40 agonist ivuxolimab. The chain links TRBV10-3 to TRBJ1-3; D perhaps matches TRBD1 (5 bases). The receptor comes from an adult with an advanced solid tumor such as melanoma, head and neck, liver or kidney cancer. CDR3 sequence: CAITPSKGLFGNTIYF. In DNA, the CDR3 is TGTGCCATCACCCCGTCCAAGGGGCTTTTTGGAAACACCATATATTTT.